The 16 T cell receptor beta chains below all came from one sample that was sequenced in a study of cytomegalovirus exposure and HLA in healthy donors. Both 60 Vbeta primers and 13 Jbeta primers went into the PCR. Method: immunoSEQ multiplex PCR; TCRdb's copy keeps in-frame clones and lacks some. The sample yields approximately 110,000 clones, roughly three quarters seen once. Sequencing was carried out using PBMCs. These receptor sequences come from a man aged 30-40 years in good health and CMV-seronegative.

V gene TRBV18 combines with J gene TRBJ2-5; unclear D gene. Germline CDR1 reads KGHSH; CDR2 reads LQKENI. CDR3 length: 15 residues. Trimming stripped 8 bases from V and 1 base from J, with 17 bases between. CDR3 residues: CASTPYTAGQETQYF. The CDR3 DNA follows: TGTGCCAGCACGCCATACACAGCCGGCCAAGAGACCCAGTACTTC.

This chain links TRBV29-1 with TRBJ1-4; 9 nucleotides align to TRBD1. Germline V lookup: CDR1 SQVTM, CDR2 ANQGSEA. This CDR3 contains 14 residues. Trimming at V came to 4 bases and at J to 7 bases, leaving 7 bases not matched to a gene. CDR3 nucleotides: TGCAGCGTTGCGACCACAGGGGGCGGTGAAAAACTGTTTTTT. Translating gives CSVATTGGGEKLFF. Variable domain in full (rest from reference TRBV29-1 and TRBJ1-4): SAVISQKPSRDICQRGTSLTIQCQVDSQVTMMFWYRQQPGQSLTLIATANQGSEATYESGFVIDKFPISRPNLTFSTLTVSNMSPEDSSIYLCSVATTGGGEKLFFGSGTQLSVL.

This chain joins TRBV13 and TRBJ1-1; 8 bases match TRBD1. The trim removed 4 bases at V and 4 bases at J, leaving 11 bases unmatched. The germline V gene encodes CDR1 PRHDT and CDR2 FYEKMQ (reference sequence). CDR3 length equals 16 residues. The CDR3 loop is CASSSRSTGATTEAFF. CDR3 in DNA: TGTGCCAGCAGCTCCCGGTCGACAGGGGCGACCACTGAAGCTTTCTTT. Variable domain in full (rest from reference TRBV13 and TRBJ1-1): AAGVIQSPRHLIKEKRETATLKCYPIPRHDTVYWYQQGPGQDPQFLISFYEKMQSDKGSIPDRFSAQQFSDYHSELNMSSLELGDSALYFCASSSRSTGATTEAFFGQGTRLTVV.

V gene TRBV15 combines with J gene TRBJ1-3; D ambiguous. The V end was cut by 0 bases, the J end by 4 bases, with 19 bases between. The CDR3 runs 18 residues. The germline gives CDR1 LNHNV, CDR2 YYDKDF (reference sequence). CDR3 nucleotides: TGTGCCACCAGCAGAGACCTCGGCTCAGCGGTACCCGGAAACACCATATATTTT. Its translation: CATSRDLGSAVPGNTIYF.

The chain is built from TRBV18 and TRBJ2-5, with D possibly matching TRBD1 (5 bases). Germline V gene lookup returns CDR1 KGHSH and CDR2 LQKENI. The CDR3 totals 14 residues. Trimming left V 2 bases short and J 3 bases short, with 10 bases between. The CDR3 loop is CASSPTGPKETQYF. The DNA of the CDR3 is TGTGCCAGCTCACCAACAGGTCCGAAAGAGACCCAGTACTTC.

CDR3 coding DNA: TGTGCCAGCAGCACAGACAGGGGACCCTCCCATTTT. This sequence encodes CASSTDRGPSHF. The chain links TRBV2 to TRBJ1-5, with 8 nucleotides matching TRBD1. The J segment lost 16 bases and the V segment lost 6 bases, leaving 11 bases of the junction unmatched. The CDR3 length is 12 residues. Germline V gene data show CDR1 as SNHLY and CDR2 as FYNNEI.

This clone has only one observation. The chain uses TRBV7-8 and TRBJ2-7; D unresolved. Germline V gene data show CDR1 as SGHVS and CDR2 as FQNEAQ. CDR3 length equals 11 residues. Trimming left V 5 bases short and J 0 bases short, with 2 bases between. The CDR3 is CASSHSYEQYF. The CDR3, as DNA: TGTGCCAGCAGCCACTCCTACGAGCAGTACTTC.

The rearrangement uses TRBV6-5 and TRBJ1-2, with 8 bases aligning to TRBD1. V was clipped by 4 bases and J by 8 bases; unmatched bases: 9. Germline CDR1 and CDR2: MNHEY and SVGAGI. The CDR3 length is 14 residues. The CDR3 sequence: CASSSRTGSRGYTF. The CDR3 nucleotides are TGTGCCAGCAGTTCCAGGACAGGGTCGAGGGGCTACACCTTC.

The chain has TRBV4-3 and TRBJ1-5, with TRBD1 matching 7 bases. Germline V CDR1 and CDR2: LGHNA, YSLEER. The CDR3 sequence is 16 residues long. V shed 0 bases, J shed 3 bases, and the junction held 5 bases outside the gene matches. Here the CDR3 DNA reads TGCGCCAGCAGCCAAGATACAGGGGCCCTCAATCAGCCCCAGCATTTT. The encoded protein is CASSQDTGALNQPQHF.

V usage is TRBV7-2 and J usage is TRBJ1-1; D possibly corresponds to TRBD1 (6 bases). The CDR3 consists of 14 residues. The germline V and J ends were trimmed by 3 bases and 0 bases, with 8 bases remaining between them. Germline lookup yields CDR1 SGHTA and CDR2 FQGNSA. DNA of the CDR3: TGTGCCAGCAGCTTCACAGGGATGAACACTGAAGCTTTCTTT. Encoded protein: CASSFTGMNTEAFF.

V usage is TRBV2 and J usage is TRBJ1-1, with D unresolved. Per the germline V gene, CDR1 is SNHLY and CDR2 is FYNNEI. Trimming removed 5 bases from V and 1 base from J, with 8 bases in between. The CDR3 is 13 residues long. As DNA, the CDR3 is TGTGCCAGCAGTAAAATAGAGAACACTGAAGCTTTCTTT. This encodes CASSKIENTEAFF.

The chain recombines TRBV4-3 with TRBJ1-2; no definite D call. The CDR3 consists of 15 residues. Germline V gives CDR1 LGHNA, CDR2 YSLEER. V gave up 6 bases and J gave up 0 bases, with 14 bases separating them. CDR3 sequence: CASSQILTTNYGYTF. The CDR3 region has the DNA TGCGCCAGCAGTCAGATATTGACAACTAACTATGGCTACACCTTC.

CDR3 loop: CASSPGESEAFF. CDR3 bases: TGTGCCAGCAGCCCAGGGGAATCAGAAGCTTTCTTT. The chain links TRBV7-2 to TRBJ1-1, with a possible D match to TRBD1 (6 bases). CDR1 is SGHTA and CDR2 is FQGNSA in the germline V gene. This CDR3 region has 12 residues. V shed 5 bases and J shed 8 bases, with 12 bases lying between them.

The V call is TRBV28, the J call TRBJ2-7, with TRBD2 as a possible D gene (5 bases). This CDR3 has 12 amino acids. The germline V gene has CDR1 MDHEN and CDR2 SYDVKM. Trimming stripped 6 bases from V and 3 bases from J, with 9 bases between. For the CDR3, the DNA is TGTGCCAGCAGCGGCGGGCACTACGAGCAGTACTTC. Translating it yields CASSGGHYEQYF.

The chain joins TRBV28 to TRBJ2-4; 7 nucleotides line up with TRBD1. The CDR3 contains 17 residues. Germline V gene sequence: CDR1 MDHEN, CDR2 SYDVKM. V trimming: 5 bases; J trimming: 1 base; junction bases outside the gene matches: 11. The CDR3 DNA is TGTGCCAGCAGTGGGTCAAGGGGGCGAACGGCCAAAAACATTCAGTACTTC. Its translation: CASSGSRGRTAKNIQYF.

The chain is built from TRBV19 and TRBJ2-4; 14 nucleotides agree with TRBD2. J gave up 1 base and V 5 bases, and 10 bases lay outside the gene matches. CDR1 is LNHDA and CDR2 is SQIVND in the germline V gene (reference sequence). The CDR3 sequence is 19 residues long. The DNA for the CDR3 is TGTGCCAGTAGTCGACTAGCGGGAGGGGATGGGATGGCCAAAAACATTCAGTACTTC. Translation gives CASSRLAGGDGMAKNIQYF.